Included here is one T cell receptor beta chain sequence, with context. This clone came up a few times. This receptor's antigen is unknown. Base qualities are not provided; no much larger clone lies one nucleotide away. Clipping removes 2 bases from V and 5 bases from J, with 4 as the unmatched junction base count. The CDR3 contains 14 residues, cysteine and phenylalanine counted. CDR3 DNA only is kept here, 42 bases in frame from base 1. CDR1 and CDR2 are read off the germline V gene as MGHDK and SYGVNS. The collaborating institutions used their own protocols to collect whole blood in K2EDTA tubes. For TCRbeta analysis, collaborators shipped samples in one of three forms: frozen whole blood, isolated PBMCs, or DNA extracted from either of those sample types. TCRbeta CDR3 regions were amplified from genomic DNA by means of the immunoSEQ Assay, a bias-controlled multiplex PCR. On the study's bioinformatics: Nucleated cell counts per sample were estimated from amplification of reference gene primers within the assay. Sequence reads were collapsed and filtered to measure the absolute abundance of every unique TCRbeta CDR3 rearrangement. Productive Simpson clonality was computed per sample as the square root of Simpson's diversity index over productive rearrangements. TCRdb's version of the immuneACCESS table is confined to in-frame rearrangements and falls short of the full clone set. An unresolved V gene accounts for under half of the shortfall where checked; the remainder is of unknown origin. Clone size and V and J calls were adopted from that table, with D and trimming inferred from the DNA. Counted in this sample were about 210,000 clones; around 82% of them appeared once. The ten largest account for more than 8% of the sample.

This sample was taken from a study of blood T cell repertoires in COVID-19 (dated by TCRdb to 2019 to 2021). For the wider study: The collaborator samples originated in the United States, Italy and Spain and spanned the acute and convalescent phases of COVID-19. The material from the prospective study consisted of cDNA or gDNA derived from T cells, B-cell-depleted T cells, or PBMCs. Deeply sampled blood TCRbeta repertoires from subjects exposed to, actively infected with, or recovered from COVID-19 were included in the dataset. The repertoires were made available in a free public database intended to serve as a resource for research on the immune response to SARS-CoV-2. The samples were drawn from the first 160 participants of the ongoing ImmuneRACE study and from under 1,500 subjects provided by 6 global collaborators. A de-identified subject ID, COVID-19 status, age in years and sex were almost always included in the sample metadata. HLA class I and class II types, where available, came from metadata supplied by the sample provider rather than from assay-based typing. On the study overall, not on this receptor specifically: The quantity of clinical and demographic metadata differed by source and by participant and was supplied without curation.

This clonotype was sampled from a woman aged 50 to 65 with acute or convalescent COVID-19. The chain was built from TRBV25-1 and TRBJ2-7, and 9 junctional nucleotides match TRBD1. Sequences were obtained from peripheral blood. The CDR3 loop reads CASSEPRTGDEQYF. The DNA reads TGTGCCAGCAGTGAACCTCGGACAGGGGACGAGCAGTACTTC.